Listed below are T cell receptor beta chains from one sample, sequenced in a study of T cells in Graves' hyperthyroidism and ophthalmopathy. One entry per CDR3 protein results from TCRdb running MiXCR on the multiplex PCR reads. The sample shows about 840,000 distinct CDR3 sequences, over 35% of them seen only once. Material: blood. The receptors originated from a man aged 18-30 years with Graves' hyperthyroidism. Both conserved end residues are part of each CDR3. Fields, in order: J gene, V gene, D gene, clone size, CDR3 DNA, CDR3 protein. D genes are given only for firm matches. Size values are once, few and many counts, or a class for expanded clones, and some rows have none.

J gene: TRBJ2-7
V gene: TRBV7-8
D gene: -
clone size: few
CDR3 DNA: TGTGCCAGCAGCTATCAGAGGGGTCACTCCTACGAGCAGTACTTC
CDR3 protein: CASSYQRGHSYEQYF

J gene: TRBJ1-3
V gene: TRBV29-1
D gene: -
clone size: once
CDR3 DNA: TGCAGCGTTGAAGGCGCCTCTGGAAACACCATATATTTT
CDR3 protein: CSVEGASGNTIYF

J gene: TRBJ1-6
V gene: TRBV6-1
D gene: -
clone size: -
CDR3 DNA: TGTGCCAGCAGTCTCCGGACAGATAATTCACCCCTCCACTTT
CDR3 protein: CASSLRTDNSPLHF

J gene: TRBJ1-5
V gene: TRBV19
D gene: -
clone size: few
CDR3 DNA: TGTGCCAGTAGTATAACCGGTTTTGGAAATCAGCCCCAGCATTTT
CDR3 protein: CASSITGFGNQPQHF

J gene: TRBJ1-1
V gene: TRBV7-8
D gene: -
clone size: many
CDR3 DNA: TGTGCCAGCAGCTTATTGGCCGGCATGAACACTGAAGCTTTCTTT
CDR3 protein: CASSLLAGMNTEAFF

J gene: TRBJ1-1
V gene: TRBV5-1
D gene: TRBD1
clone size: few
CDR3 DNA: TGCGCCAGCAGCTCCGACAGGGGTGTTAGCACTGAAGCTTTCTTT
CDR3 protein: CASSSDRGVSTEAFF

J gene: TRBJ2-7
V gene: TRBV20-1
D gene: TRBD1
clone size: -
CDR3 DNA: TGCAGTGCTTGCCCGCCGGGACAGGGGGTCTACGAGCAGTACTTC
CDR3 protein: CSACPPGQGVYEQYF

J gene: TRBJ2-3
V gene: TRBV20-1
D gene: -
clone size: -
CDR3 DNA: TGCAGTGCTAGGGGGGCTAGCGGAGATACGCAGTATTTT
CDR3 protein: CSARGASGDTQYF

J gene: TRBJ1-4
V gene: TRBV18
D gene: -
clone size: -
CDR3 DNA: TGTGCCAGCACTCATTCGGACAGCCCTAATGAAAAACTGTTTTTT
CDR3 protein: CASTHSDSPNEKLFF

J gene: TRBJ1-1
V gene: TRBV6-5
D gene: -
clone size: -
CDR3 DNA: TGTGCCAGCAGTTATTGGGGGAAATTGAACACTGAAGCTTTCTTT
CDR3 protein: CASSYWGKLNTEAFF

J gene: TRBJ2-7
V gene: TRBV7-2
D gene: -
clone size: -
CDR3 DNA: TGTGCCAGCAGCTTAGAGTGGGGCGCCTCCTACGAGCAGTACTTC
CDR3 protein: CASSLEWGASYEQYF

J gene: TRBJ1-4
V gene: TRBV20-1
D gene: -
clone size: once
CDR3 DNA: TGCAGTGCTAGAGATCGGGAGGCGGGGGGAGAAGAAAAACTGTTTTTT
CDR3 protein: CSARDREAGGEEKLFF

J gene: TRBJ1-1
V gene: TRBV20-1
D gene: -
clone size: -
CDR3 DNA: TGCAGTGCTTCTTCCCCGGAGAGAGTGAACACTGAAGCTTTCTTT
CDR3 protein: CSASSPERVNTEAFF

J gene: TRBJ2-5
V gene: TRBV7-3
D gene: -
clone size: -
CDR3 DNA: TGTGCCAGCAGCTTAACGGGCGGGGACCAAGAGACCCAGTACTTC
CDR3 protein: CASSLTGGDQETQYF

J gene: TRBJ2-1
V gene: TRBV25-1
D gene: TRBD1
clone size: once
CDR3 DNA: TGTGCCAGCAGTACCGGGACAGGGTACAATGAGCAGTTCTTC
CDR3 protein: CASSTGTGYNEQFF

J gene: TRBJ1-4
V gene: TRBV5-1
D gene: -
clone size: few
CDR3 DNA: TGCGCCAGCAGCTTGGGGGTCACACGAGCTAATGAAAAACTGTTTTTT
CDR3 protein: CASSLGVTRANEKLFF

J gene: TRBJ1-5
V gene: TRBV7-6
D gene: -
clone size: few
CDR3 DNA: TGTGCCAGCAGCCCCCAGGGGCCCGGCAATCAGCCCCAGCATTTT
CDR3 protein: CASSPQGPGNQPQHF

J gene: TRBJ1-2
V gene: TRBV9
D gene: -
clone size: -
CDR3 DNA: TGTGCCAGCAGCCTAGGGGGGGGGCGAGACAGGAACTATGGCTACACCTTC
CDR3 protein: CASSLGGGRDRNYGYTF

J gene: TRBJ2-7
V gene: TRBV20-1
D gene: -
clone size: few
CDR3 DNA: TGCAGTGCCCGCCGGGGGAACCTGGAGCAGTACTTC
CDR3 protein: CSARRGNLEQYF

J gene: TRBJ1-1
V gene: TRBV29-1
D gene: -
clone size: many
CDR3 DNA: TGCAGCGCTCAGGTTTCTGAAGCTGAAGCTTTCTTT
CDR3 protein: CSAQVSEAEAFF

J gene: TRBJ1-1
V gene: TRBV5-1
D gene: -
clone size: -
CDR3 DNA: TGCGCCAGCGGCTCCCCAGGGCGCACTGAAGCTTTCTTT
CDR3 protein: CASGSPGRTEAFF

J gene: TRBJ2-5
V gene: TRBV19
D gene: -
clone size: -
CDR3 DNA: TGTCCCAGTATGGGGGGACTCCAAGAGACCCAGTACTTC
CDR3 protein: CPSMGGLQETQYF

J gene: TRBJ2-1
V gene: TRBV2
D gene: -
clone size: -
CDR3 DNA: TGTGCCAGCAGTTTAGGGGCGGGCCACAATGAGCAGTTCTTC
CDR3 protein: CASSLGAGHNEQFF

J gene: TRBJ1-2
V gene: TRBV7-8
D gene: -
clone size: -
CDR3 DNA: TGTGCCAGCAGCTTAGCGAGGGGGGCTGAAGGCTACACCTTC
CDR3 protein: CASSLARGAEGYTF

J gene: TRBJ2-5
V gene: TRBV30
D gene: -
clone size: -
CDR3 DNA: TGTGCCTGGAGTGTATCAGACCAAGAGACCCAGTACTTC
CDR3 protein: CAWSVSDQETQYF

J gene: TRBJ2-5
V gene: TRBV20-1
D gene: TRBD2
clone size: once
CDR3 DNA: TGCAGTGCTAGATTTGAGACTAGCGGACAAGAGACCCAGTACTTC
CDR3 protein: CSARFETSGQETQYF

J gene: TRBJ1-5
V gene: TRBV12-3/TRBV12-4
D gene: -
clone size: many
CDR3 DNA: TGTGCCAGCAGGCAGGACACCAATCAGCCCCAGCATTTT
CDR3 protein: CASRQDTNQPQHF

J gene: TRBJ1-5
V gene: TRBV10-3
D gene: TRBD1
clone size: -
CDR3 DNA: TGTGCCATCAGTGAGTCCCCCGGGACAGGGGATAGCAATCAGCCCCAGCATTTT
CDR3 protein: CAISESPGTGDSNQPQHF

J gene: TRBJ2-2
V gene: TRBV4-1
D gene: -
clone size: -
CDR3 DNA: TGCGCCAGCAGCCAAGTTCTGGGGACCAGAAACCGAAACACCGGGGAGCTGTTTTTT
CDR3 protein: CASSQVLGTRNRNTGELFF

J gene: TRBJ2-7
V gene: TRBV6-6
D gene: TRBD1
clone size: few
CDR3 DNA: TGTGCCAGCAGTTTGGACAGGGCCAACGAGCAGTACTTC
CDR3 protein: CASSLDRANEQYF

J gene: TRBJ1-6
V gene: TRBV5-1
D gene: TRBD1
clone size: many
CDR3 DNA: TGCGCCAGCAGCTTGGTGGGACAGCATGGCGATAATTCACCCCTCCACTTT
CDR3 protein: CASSLVGQHGDNSPLHF

J gene: TRBJ2-7
V gene: TRBV5-1
D gene: -
clone size: -
CDR3 DNA: TGCGCCAGCAGCTTTTCGGTCGGAATAACGGACGAGCAGTACTTC
CDR3 protein: CASSFSVGITDEQYF

J gene: TRBJ1-5
V gene: TRBV6-2/TRBV6-3
D gene: -
clone size: -
CDR3 DNA: TGTGCCAGCAGTGGGGTAGGTCGGCAGCCCCAGCATTTT
CDR3 protein: CASSGVGRQPQHF

J gene: TRBJ1-5
V gene: TRBV2
D gene: -
clone size: few
CDR3 DNA: TGTGCCAGCAGGGATTCCCGGGCGAGCAATCAGCCCCAGCATTTT
CDR3 protein: CASRDSRASNQPQHF

J gene: TRBJ2-7
V gene: TRBV19
D gene: TRBD1
clone size: few
CDR3 DNA: TGTGCCAGTAGTTTCGGGACAGACGATACCTACGAGCAGTACTTC
CDR3 protein: CASSFGTDDTYEQYF

J gene: TRBJ1-1
V gene: TRBV19
D gene: -
clone size: many
CDR3 DNA: TGTGCCAGTAGTCCCGAACAGGGACCTGAAGCTTTCTTT
CDR3 protein: CASSPEQGPEAFF

J gene: TRBJ2-5
V gene: TRBV25-1
D gene: -
clone size: -
CDR3 DNA: TGTGCCAGCAGTTACACTGTACGCCAAGAGACCCAGTACTTC
CDR3 protein: CASSYTVRQETQYF

J gene: TRBJ2-7
V gene: TRBV9
D gene: -
clone size: -
CDR3 DNA: TGTGCCAGCAGCGCAGGGGGGGAGCTCTCCTACGAGCAGTACTTC
CDR3 protein: CASSAGGELSYEQYF

J gene: TRBJ1-2
V gene: TRBV14
D gene: -
clone size: -
CDR3 DNA: TGTGTCAGCAGTCAAGAATCCTACTATGGCTACACCTTC
CDR3 protein: CVSSQESYYGYTF

J gene: TRBJ2-2
V gene: TRBV20-1
D gene: -
clone size: -
CDR3 DNA: TGCAGTGCTAGAGCCCAGGACACCGGGGAGCTGTTTTTT
CDR3 protein: CSARAQDTGELFF

J gene: TRBJ1-1
V gene: TRBV19
D gene: -
clone size: many
CDR3 DNA: TGTGCCAGTAGTATGAGAGGTTCCGGAGCTTTCTTT
CDR3 protein: CASSMRGSGAFF

J gene: TRBJ1-4
V gene: TRBV29-1
D gene: -
clone size: many
CDR3 DNA: TGCAGCGTTGGATACGGGGAAAAACTGTTTTTT
CDR3 protein: CSVGYGEKLFF

J gene: TRBJ1-3
V gene: TRBV7-2
D gene: -
clone size: few
CDR3 DNA: TGTGCCAGCAGCGACGGAGGCACCATATATTTT
CDR3 protein: CASSDGGTIYF

J gene: TRBJ1-1
V gene: TRBV9
D gene: -
clone size: -
CDR3 DNA: TGTGCCAGCAGCGTAGCTCCGGGGGGCAGTCAAGCTTTCTTT
CDR3 protein: CASSVAPGGSQAFF

J gene: TRBJ2-3
V gene: TRBV12-3/TRBV12-4
D gene: -
clone size: -
CDR3 DNA: TGTGCCAGCAGTTTGAGGGAGCGGGTGTACACGCAGTATTTT
CDR3 protein: CASSLRERVYTQYF

J gene: TRBJ2-7
V gene: TRBV10-2
D gene: TRBD2
clone size: few
CDR3 DNA: TGCGCCAGCAGTGACCGAGCGGGAACTGGCTACGAGCAGTACTTC
CDR3 protein: CASSDRAGTGYEQYF

J gene: TRBJ2-2
V gene: TRBV7-8
D gene: -
clone size: -
CDR3 DNA: TGTGCCAGCAGCATCAGCCCCTCCGGGTCGCGAAGAGGTACGGGGGAGCTGTTTTTT
CDR3 protein: CASSISPSGSRRGTGELFF

J gene: TRBJ2-5
V gene: TRBV4-1
D gene: TRBD2
clone size: few
CDR3 DNA: TGCGCCAGCAGCCAAGTGGGCGGGGGAGGAGAGACCCAGTACTTC
CDR3 protein: CASSQVGGGGETQYF

J gene: TRBJ1-2
V gene: TRBV7-9
D gene: TRBD1
clone size: -
CDR3 DNA: TGTGCCAGCAGTTTCGACAGGGGCTCCTATGGCTACACCTTC
CDR3 protein: CASSFDRGSYGYTF

J gene: TRBJ1-1
V gene: TRBV7-8
D gene: -
clone size: -
CDR3 DNA: TGTGCCAGCAGTCACGATAAAGCTTTCTTT
CDR3 protein: CASSHDKAFF

J gene: TRBJ2-7
V gene: TRBV13
D gene: TRBD1
clone size: -
CDR3 DNA: TGTGCCAGCAGCAAACAGTCGGGGACAGGCAGCTCCTACGAGCAGTACTTC
CDR3 protein: CASSKQSGTGSSYEQYF

J gene: TRBJ1-5
V gene: TRBV4-1
D gene: -
clone size: -
CDR3 DNA: TGCGCCACAGCCCCCCAGGAAAGCAATCAGCCCCAGCATTTT
CDR3 protein: CATAPQESNQPQHF

J gene: TRBJ2-7
V gene: TRBV7-9
D gene: -
clone size: many
CDR3 DNA: TGTGCCAGCAGCTTACAGGGTGGCGAGCAGTACTTC
CDR3 protein: CASSLQGGEQYF

J gene: TRBJ1-6
V gene: TRBV7-6
D gene: TRBD1
clone size: -
CDR3 DNA: TGTGCCAGCAGTGCCCGGACAGGTGATTCACCCCTCCACTTT
CDR3 protein: CASSARTGDSPLHF